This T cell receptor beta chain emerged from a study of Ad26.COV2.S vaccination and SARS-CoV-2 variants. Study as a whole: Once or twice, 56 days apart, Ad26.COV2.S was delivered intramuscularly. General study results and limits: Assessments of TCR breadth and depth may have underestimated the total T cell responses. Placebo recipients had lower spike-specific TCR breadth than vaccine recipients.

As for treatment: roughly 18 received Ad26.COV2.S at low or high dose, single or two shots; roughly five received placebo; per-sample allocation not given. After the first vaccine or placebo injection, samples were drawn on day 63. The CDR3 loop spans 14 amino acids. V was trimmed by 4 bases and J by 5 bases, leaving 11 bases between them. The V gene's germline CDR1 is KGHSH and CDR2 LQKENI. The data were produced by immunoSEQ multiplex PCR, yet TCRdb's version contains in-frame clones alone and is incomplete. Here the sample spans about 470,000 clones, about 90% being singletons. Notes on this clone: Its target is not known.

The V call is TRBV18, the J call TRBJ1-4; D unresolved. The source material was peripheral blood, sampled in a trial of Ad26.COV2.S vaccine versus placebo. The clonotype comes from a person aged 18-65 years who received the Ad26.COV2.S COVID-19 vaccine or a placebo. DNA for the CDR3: TGTGCCAGCTCACAGACCACAGAAAATGAAAAACTGTTTTTT. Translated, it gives CASSQTTENEKLFF.